Below are 25 T cell receptor beta chains sequenced from a single sample in a study of blood T cell repertoires in COVID-19. Sequencing was performed with immunoSEQ multiplex PCR; in TCRdb, only in-frame clones are kept and a portion is missing. Altogether approximately 300,000 clones are present, approximately 84% being singletons, with the ten largest covering roughly 10%. Sequenced sample: PBMCs or T cells enriched from blood (not recorded which). These receptors were collected from a woman between 18 and 30 years old who had recovered from COVID-19.

The J gene is TRBJ2-1, the V gene TRBV30, with D possibly TRBD2 on 6 matching bases. There are 13 residues in the CDR3. Germline V gene data show CDR1 as GTSNPN and CDR2 as SVGIG (reference sequence). Trimming removed 0 bases at V and 8 bases at J, with 11 bases between. The CDR3 loop is CAWSVGGGDEQFF. CDR3 nucleotide sequence: TGTGCCTGGAGTGTAGGAGGCGGGGATGAGCAGTTCTTC.

The chain joins TRBV4-1 to TRBJ2-7; a possible D gene is TRBD1 (5 bases). Germline-derived CDR1 and CDR2 are MGHRA and YSYEKL. Trimming left V 4 bases short and J 5 bases short, with 15 bases between. This CDR3 has 14 amino acids. CDR3 in amino acids: CASSPFRAMDEQYF. CDR3 sequence (DNA): TGCGCCAGCAGCCCTTTCAGGGCCATGGACGAGCAGTACTTC.

This clone has a handful of counts. The genes are TRBV30 and TRBJ2-3; perhaps TRBD1 as D (6 bases). Trimming took off 0 bases at V and 4 bases at J, with 17 bases between the two ends. This CDR3 is 16 amino acids long. Germline assignment: CDR1 GTSNPN and CDR2 SVGIG (reference sequence). CDR3 protein: CAWSVQAAGAADTQYF. The CDR3 coding sequence is TGTGCCTGGAGTGTCCAAGCAGCAGGGGCCGCAGATACGCAGTATTTT. The full variable domain, its missing parts supplied by reference TRBV30 and TRBJ2-3, is SQTIHQWPATLVQPVGSPLSLECTVEGTSNPNLYWYRQAAGRGLQLLFYSVGIGQISSEVPQNLSASRPQDRQFILSSKKLLLSDSGFYLCAWSVQAAGAADTQYFGPGTRLTVL.

The gene calls are TRBV6-5 and TRBJ1-1, with TRBD1 matching 9 bases. CDR3 length: 14 amino acids. With 7 bases clipped from V and 0 bases from J, the junction kept 3 bases outside the gene matches. Germline values: CDR1 MNHEY, CDR2 SVGAGI. Here the CDR3 DNA reads TGTGCCAGCACTTGGGACAGGGTGAACACTGAAGCTTTCTTT. Translation: CASTWDRVNTEAFF.

This sequence joins TRBV6-1 and TRBJ2-3; the D gene is possibly TRBD1 (5 bases). The CDR3 sequence is 13 residues long. Trimming removed 1 base at V and 8 bases at J, with 10 bases between. Germline V gives CDR1 MNHNS, CDR2 SASEGT. For the CDR3, the DNA is TGTGCCAGCAGTGAAGAAGGGGATGGTACGCAGTATTTT. Protein product: CASSEEGDGTQYF.

This chain connects TRBV28 to TRBJ1-5, with 9 bases lining up with TRBD1. This CDR3 is 14 amino acids long. The J segment lost 5 bases and the V segment lost 8 bases, leaving 7 bases of the junction unmatched. Germline V gives CDR1 MDHEN, CDR2 SYDVKM. The CDR3 DNA sequence: TGTGCCAGCCGTCCTACAGGGGGCGATCAGCCCCAGCATTTT. The encoded protein is CASRPTGGDQPQHF. The whole variable domain, remainder taken from reference TRBV28 and TRBJ1-5, is DVKVTQSSRYLVKRTGEKVFLECVQDMDHENMFWYRQDPGLGLRLIYFSYDVKMKEKGDIPEGYSVSREKKERFSLILESASTNQTSMYLCASRPTGGDQPQHFGDGTRLSIL.

The gene calls are TRBV30 and TRBJ1-1, with a possible D match to TRBD1 (5 bases). CDR1 and CDR2 (germline): GTSNPN, SVGIG (reference sequence). V lost 2 bases to trimming and J lost 8 bases, with 18 bases between them. The CDR3 is 14 residues long. The CDR3 is CAWSSTDGVKEAFF. DNA of the CDR3: TGTGCCTGGAGTTCGACAGATGGGGTGAAGGAAGCTTTCTTT.

The chain uses TRBV19 and TRBJ2-2, with 9 bases matching TRBD2. Looked up from germline, CDR1 is LNHDA and CDR2 is SQIVND (reference sequence). The CDR3 contains 15 residues. Trimming removed 9 bases from V and 6 bases from J; junction bases left unmatched: 11. The CDR3 DNA reads TGTGCCAGCTTAGGGCTAGCGGGGCTCCCCGGGGAGCTGTTTTTT. Translation: CASLGLAGLPGELFF.

CDR3 sequence (DNA): TGCGCCAGCAGCTTGGACAGGGAGCGCTACGAGCAGTACTTC. It codes for CASSLDRERYEQYF. The rearrangement joins TRBV5-1 to TRBJ2-7; D may be TRBD1 (6 bases). Germline assignment: CDR1 SGHRS and CDR2 YFSETQ. CDR3 size: 14 residues. The germline V and J ends were trimmed by 0 bases and 3 bases, with 10 bases remaining between them.

The gene calls are TRBV5-1 and TRBJ2-2; D not certain. V was trimmed by 0 bases and J by 3 bases, leaving 9 bases between them. Looked up from germline, CDR1 is SGHRS and CDR2 is YFSETQ. The CDR3 covers 15 residues. The CDR3 loop reads CASSLDGLYTGELFF. The CDR3 DNA reads as TGCGCCAGCAGCTTGGACGGGTTATACACCGGGGAGCTGTTTTTT.

This chain uses TRBV30 with TRBJ1-1; D is ambiguous. CDR3 length: 14 residues. Trimming shortened V by 0 bases and J by 0 bases, and 8 bases separated the two germline ends. CDR1 is GTSNPN, CDR2 SVGIG, per germline (reference sequence). The DNA of the CDR3 is TGTGCCTGGAGTGTAGTAAACTTGAACACTGAAGCTTTCTTT. It translates to CAWSVVNLNTEAFF.

The CDR3 nucleotides are TGCGCCAGCAGTCTTCTAGCGGGATCTTCTGAGCAGTTCTTC. Amino acid sequence: CASSLLAGSSEQFF. This rearrangement joins TRBV10-1 to TRBJ2-1, with TRBD2 identical over 9 bases. V trimming: 5 bases; J trimming: 9 bases; junction bases outside the gene matches: 8. This CDR3 is built from 14 residues. Germline lookup yields CDR1 WNHNN and CDR2 SYGVQD (reference sequence).

The chain is built from TRBV5-4 and TRBJ2-4; D is possibly TRBD1 (5 bases). From germline, CDR1 is SGHNT and CDR2 YYREEE (reference sequence). The CDR3 is 17 residues long. V was shortened by 4 bases and J by 0 bases, with 17 bases between the two germline ends. The CDR3 DNA reads TGTGCCAGCAGCCGAAAATACAGAGGACAAGCCAAAAACATTCAGTACTTC. Amino acids: CASSRKYRGQAKNIQYF.

This chain connects TRBV5-6 to TRBJ2-3, with D tentatively TRBD2 (5 bases). Germline loops: CDR1 SGHDT, CDR2 YYEEEE. Trimming took 4 bases from V and 1 from J, leaving 16 bases between them. There are 16 residues in the CDR3. The CDR3 loop is CASSQTLDSGTDTQYF. CDR3 coding DNA: TGTGCCAGCAGCCAGACTCTGGATAGCGGCACAGATACGCAGTATTTT. Together with reference TRBV5-6 and TRBJ2-3, the CDR3 gives the full variable domain: DAGVTQSPTHLIKTRGQQVTLRCSPKSGHDTVSWYQQALGQGPQFIFQYYEEEERQRGNFPDRFSGHQFPNYSSELNVNALLLGDSALYLCASSQTLDSGTDTQYFGPGTRLTVL.

The V and J genes are TRBV6-1 and TRBJ2-1; possible D gene TRBD1, 6 bases. Trimming removed 2 bases from V and 8 bases from J, with 13 bases in between. The CDR3 covers 14 residues. Per the germline V gene, CDR1 is MNHNS and CDR2 is SASEGT. The CDR3, as DNA: TGTGCCAGCAGTGAACGCAGGGGTGGCGATGAGCAGTTCTTC. Its translation is CASSERRGGDEQFF.

The rearrangement joins TRBV6-5 to TRBJ1-5; a possible D gene is TRBD1 (5 bases). Germline V lookup: CDR1 MNHEY, CDR2 SVGAGI. The CDR3 contains 14 residues. Trimming removed 7 bases at V and 5 bases at J, with 15 bases between. The CDR3 spells CASTSTGSYQPQHF. CDR3 DNA: TGTGCCAGCACGTCCACAGGAAGCTATCAGCCCCAGCATTTT.

In nucleotides, the CDR3 is TGTGCCAGCAGCCCCGTTCGGAACTATGGCTACACCTTC. It is translated as CASSPVRNYGYTF. V is TRBV7-9 and J is TRBJ1-2; no clear D gene. V lost 5 bases and J lost 2, with 9 bases in between. CDR1 SEHNR and CDR2 FQNEAQ come from the germline V gene (reference sequence). CDR3 length equals 13 residues.

As regards this clone: An end of the junction differs from the germline gene, which may be a read error. This rearrangement joins TRBV6-5 to TRBJ2-7, with D possibly matching TRBD2 (6 bases). Looked up from germline, CDR1 is MNHEY and CDR2 is SVGAGI. CDR3 length: 14 amino acids. CDR3 nucleotides: TGTGCCAGCAATTACGGGACTGGCTCCTACGAGCAGTACTTC. Amino acids: CASNYGTGSYEQYF.

The chain combines TRBV27 with TRBJ2-5; 7 bases match TRBD2. Trimming took 8 bases from V and 6 from J; bases not matched to a gene: 12. The V gene's germline CDR1 is MNHEY and CDR2 SMNVEV (reference sequence). The CDR3 consists of 14 residues. Here the CDR3 DNA reads TGTGCCAGCGGCTCGGGACTACGGAGAAAGACCCAGTACTTC. It yields the protein CASGSGLRRKTQYF.

The genes are TRBV19 and TRBJ2-2, with 9 bases matching TRBD1. Germline V lookup: CDR1 LNHDA, CDR2 SQIVND (reference sequence). J was trimmed by 2 bases and V by 5 bases; bases with no gene match: 6. This CDR3 spans 16 amino acids. The CDR3 spells CASSSWTGENTGELFF. CDR3 sequence (DNA): TGTGCCAGTAGTTCCTGGACAGGGGAAAACACCGGGGAGCTGTTTTTT. The whole variable domain, remainder taken from reference TRBV19 and TRBJ2-2, is DGGITQSPKYLFRKEGQNVTLSCEQNLNHDAMYWYRQDPGQGLRLIYYSQIVNDFQKGDIAEGYSVSREKKESFPLTVTSAQKNPTAFYLCASSSWTGENTGELFFGEGSRLTVL.

A single count supports this clone. The chain recombines TRBV11-2 with TRBJ2-1, with TRBD1 identical over 7 bases. The CDR3 contains 15 residues. The V segment lost 5 bases and the J segment 4 bases; nucleotides outside the gene matches: 8. Germline assignment: CDR1 SGHAT and CDR2 FQNNGV. This CDR3 reads CASSPLGTEYNEQFF. CDR3 DNA sequence: TGTGCCAGCAGCCCCTTAGGGACAGAGTACAATGAGCAGTTCTTC.

The chain uses TRBV27 and TRBJ2-5; 10 nucleotides agree with TRBD2. CDR1 is MNHEY and CDR2 is SMNVEV in the germline V gene (reference sequence). The CDR3 has 15 residues. Trimming took 5 bases from V and 5 from J; bases not matched to a gene: 8. The CDR3 spells CASSALAGAMETQYF. The CDR3 DNA follows: TGTGCCAGCAGTGCCCTAGCGGGAGCGATGGAGACCCAGTACTTC.

The chain carries TRBV15 and TRBJ2-3, with 7 bases that match TRBD2. Germline values: CDR1 LNHNV, CDR2 YYDKDF (reference sequence). J was trimmed by 2 bases and V by 0 bases; bases with no gene match: 5. This CDR3 region has 16 residues. The CDR3 bases are TGTGCCACCAGCAGAGACTGGCGGGAGTACACAGATACGCAGTATTTT. This translates into CATSRDWREYTDTQYF.

This chain uses TRBV9 with TRBJ2-2, with 10 bases fitting TRBD2. Germline lookup yields CDR1 SGDLS and CDR2 YYNGEE. V was pared by 4 bases and J by 3 bases, with 6 bases of the junction left unmatched. This CDR3 region has 16 residues. CDR3: CASSSLAGVDTGELFF. CDR3 bases: TGTGCCAGCAGCTCTCTAGCGGGAGTTGACACCGGGGAGCTGTTTTTT.

The V call is TRBV5-4, the J call TRBJ1-1; D is undetermined. The CDR3 length is 16 residues. CDR1 is SGHNT and CDR2 is YYREEE in the germline V gene (reference sequence). V was pared by 4 bases and J by 0 bases, with 16 bases between. CDR3 protein: CASSSGRESMNTEAFF. The CDR3 nucleotides read TGTGCCAGCAGCAGCGGACGGGAAAGCATGAACACTGAAGCTTTCTTT. The full variable domain, completed using reference TRBV5-4 and TRBJ1-1, is ETGVTQSPTHLIKTRGQQVTLRCSSQSGHNTVSWYQQALGQGPQFIFQYYREEENGRGNFPPRFSGLQFPNYSSELNVNALELDDSALYLCASSSGRESMNTEAFFGQGTRLTVV.